Here is one T cell receptor (beta chain) with its context. Other nucleotide sequences from this sample produce the same CDR3. The data were obtained in a study of control samples from healthy donors and cancer patients. TCRdb's table, derived via immunoSEQ multiplex PCR, lists solely in-frame clones and lacks some. This repertoire shows about 69,000 clones, about 80% found once; its top ten account for 2.5% to 3.5%. Germline CDR1 is SNHLY and CDR2 is FYNNEI. V lost 3 bases, J lost 0 bases, and 10 bases lay in between. The CDR3 extends over 15 amino acids. Sequenced sample: PBMCs. The origin of this receptor is a woman in her fifties or sixties with lung cancer. This chain uses TRBV2 with TRBJ2-3; weak D call: TRBD1 (6 bases). The CDR3, as DNA: TGTGCCAGCAGTGAGCTACAGGGTAGCACAGATACGCAGTATTTT. Encoded protein: CASSELQGSTDTQYF.